The subject of this entry is one T cell receptor beta chain. These data originate in a study of blood T cells in healthy people across ages. Through a sample-barcoded 5' primer and a J-beta primer mix, a second PCR was run for roughly 6 to 11 cycles. From the 5' RACE reads, TCRdb called clonotypes with MiXCR, one entry per CDR3 protein. The sample consists of some 920,000 distinct CDR3 sequences, roughly 51% of them appearing once. The TCR was taken from a woman between 55 and 75 years old in good health. The sample was blood.

CDR3 region: CASSYSTDGNQPQHF. The DNA for the CDR3 is TGTGCCAGCAGTTACTCAACCGACGGCAATCAGCCCCAGCATTTT. The genes are TRBV6-6 and TRBJ1-5; no clear D gene. The germline V gene has CDR1 MNHNY and CDR2 SVGAGI (reference sequence). This CDR3 is built from 15 residues. V lost 0 bases and J 2 bases, leaving 8 bases between the germline ends.